A selection of T cell receptor beta chains follows, all from one sample in a study of cytomegalovirus exposure and HLA in healthy donors. The data were produced by immunoSEQ multiplex PCR, yet TCRdb's version contains in-frame clones alone and is incomplete. The table includes 60,000 to 90,000 clones, about 71% detected once. Specimen: PBMCs. The receptors were sampled from a woman aged 50 to 65 in good health and CMV-seropositive. The CDR3 runs from the conserved cysteine through the conserved F or W. The D gene is left open where the match is weak. Size tells how often a clone was seen (once, few, many) or the class of an expanded clone, and some rows leave it out.

v_call: TRBV19
d_call: NA
j_call: TRBJ2-1
clone_size: NA
cdr3_nt: TGTGCCAGTAGTATAGCTTCTCGTGGCTGGCATGAGCAGTTCTTC
cdr3_aa: CASSIASRGWHEQFF

v_call: TRBV5-6
d_call: NA
j_call: TRBJ2-7
clone_size: few
cdr3_nt: TGTGCCAGCAGCTTGGCCGCGGATGACTCCTACGAGCAGTACTTC
cdr3_aa: CASSLAADDSYEQYF

v_call: TRBV9
d_call: NA
j_call: TRBJ1-3
clone_size: medium-sized
cdr3_nt: TGTGCCAGCAGCCCGCGCGGGGGTTCTGGAAACACCATATATTTT
cdr3_aa: CASSPRGGSGNTIYF

v_call: TRBV15
d_call: NA
j_call: TRBJ2-6
clone_size: NA
cdr3_nt: TGTGCCACCAGCAGAGATAGCGCCGTTGGTGGGGCCAACGTCCTGACTTTC
cdr3_aa: CATSRDSAVGGANVLTF

v_call: TRBV18
d_call: TRBD1
j_call: TRBJ1-2
clone_size: few
cdr3_nt: TGTGCCAGCTCAACCGGGACAGGGGGTTATGGCTACACCTTC
cdr3_aa: CASSTGTGGYGYTF

v_call: TRBV4-3
d_call: NA
j_call: TRBJ1-2
clone_size: once
cdr3_nt: TGCGCCAGCAGCCAAGAGAAAGCGCAGTCCTATGGCTACACCTTC
cdr3_aa: CASSQEKAQSYGYTF

v_call: TRBV30
d_call: NA
j_call: TRBJ1-4
clone_size: NA
cdr3_nt: TGTGCCTGGGCCGATGGGCTGGTTGAAAAACTGTTTTTT
cdr3_aa: CAWADGLVEKLFF

v_call: TRBV5-1
d_call: NA
j_call: TRBJ2-7
clone_size: NA
cdr3_nt: TGCGCCAGCAGCTTGAACCCAACTACAACTACCTACGAGCAGTACTTC
cdr3_aa: CASSLNPTTTTYEQYF

v_call: TRBV28
d_call: NA
j_call: TRBJ2-7
clone_size: NA
cdr3_nt: TGTGCCAGCAATTTGATGAACAGGGAAAGCTCCTACGAGCAGTACTTC
cdr3_aa: CASNLMNRESSYEQYF

v_call: TRBV27
d_call: TRBD2
j_call: TRBJ2-7
clone_size: NA
cdr3_nt: TGTGCCAGCAGTTTTTCCCAAAACCTAGCGGGAGTAGAGCAGTACTTC
cdr3_aa: CASSFSQNLAGVEQYF

v_call: TRBV11-2
d_call: NA
j_call: TRBJ1-2
clone_size: NA
cdr3_nt: TGTGCCAGCAGCTTAGGAAGGGGGTATGGCTACACCTTC
cdr3_aa: CASSLGRGYGYTF